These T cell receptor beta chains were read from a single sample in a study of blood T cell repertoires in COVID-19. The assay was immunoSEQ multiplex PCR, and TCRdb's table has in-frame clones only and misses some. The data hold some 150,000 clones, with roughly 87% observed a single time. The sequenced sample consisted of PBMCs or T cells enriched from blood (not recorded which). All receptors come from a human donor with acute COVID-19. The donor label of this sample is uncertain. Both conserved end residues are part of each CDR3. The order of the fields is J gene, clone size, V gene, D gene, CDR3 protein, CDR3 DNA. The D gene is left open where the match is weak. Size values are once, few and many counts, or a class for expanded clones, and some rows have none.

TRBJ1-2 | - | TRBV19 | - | CASRGRGRPYGYTF | TGTGCCAGTAGAGGAAGAGGGAGGCCCTATGGCTACACCTTC
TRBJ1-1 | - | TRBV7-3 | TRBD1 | CASSSQGGTEAFF | TGTGCCAGCAGCTCACAGGGGGGCACTGAAGCTTTCTTT
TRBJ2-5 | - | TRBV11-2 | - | CASSPGSVRGETQYF | TGTGCCAGCAGCCCGGGGAGTGTCCGCGGGGAGACCCAGTACTTC
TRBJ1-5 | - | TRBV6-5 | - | CASSPDGGRGQPQHF | TGTGCCAGCAGTCCCGACGGGGGAAGGGGTCAGCCCCAGCATTTT
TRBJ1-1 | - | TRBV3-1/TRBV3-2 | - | CASSTGGPDTEAFF | TGTGCCAGCAGCACGGGGGGGCCCGACACTGAAGCTTTCTTT
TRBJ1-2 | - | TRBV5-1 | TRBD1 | CASAGQNGNYGYTF | TGCGCCAGCGCGGGACAGAATGGAAACTATGGCTACACCTTC
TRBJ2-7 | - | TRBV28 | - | CASNTASEQYF | TGTGCCAGCAATACAGCAAGCGAGCAGTACTTC
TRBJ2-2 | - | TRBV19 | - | CATSGLHTGELFF | TGTGCCACTTCGGGACTTCACACCGGGGAGCTGTTTTTT
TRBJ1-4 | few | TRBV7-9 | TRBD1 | CASSLDPGQGEGKLFF | TGTGCCAGCAGCTTAGACCCTGGACAGGGAGAGGGAAAACTGTTTTTT
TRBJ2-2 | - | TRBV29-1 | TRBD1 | CSTRTGVPGELFF | TGCAGCACCCGGACAGGGGTGCCCGGGGAGCTGTTTTTT
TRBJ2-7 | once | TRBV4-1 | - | CASSLRVTYEQYF | TGCGCCAGCAGCCTCAGGGTAACCTACGAGCAGTACTTC